This entry concerns a single TCR beta chain. The antigen is undetermined. Produced via immunoSEQ multiplex PCR; TCRdb's table is partial and in-frame only. The sample consists of about 2.2 million clones, 93% of them appearing once. This sample stems from a study of shared clonotypes between healthy human individuals. Study findings and constraints: Rarefaction revealed incomplete sorted-subset sequencing despite large depth.

CD45RO-negative cells were positively selected for CCR7, leaving out terminally differentiated effector memory CD45RA+ cells. The CDR3 length is 15 residues. Per the germline V gene, CDR1 is SGDLS and CDR2 is YYNGEE. Trimming took off 0 bases at V and 1 base at J, with 10 bases between the two ends. Sequences were obtained from naive CD8+ T cells from PBMCs. This TCR was recovered from a man aged 18 to 30 in good health. Some clones in this sample may be carry-over from other donors' samples. This chain uses TRBV9 with TRBJ2-5; possible D gene TRBD2, 5 bases. The CDR3 DNA is TGTGCCAGCAGCGTAGCGGGGATTCGCCAAGAGACCCAGTACTTC. Protein sequence: CASSVAGIRQETQYF.